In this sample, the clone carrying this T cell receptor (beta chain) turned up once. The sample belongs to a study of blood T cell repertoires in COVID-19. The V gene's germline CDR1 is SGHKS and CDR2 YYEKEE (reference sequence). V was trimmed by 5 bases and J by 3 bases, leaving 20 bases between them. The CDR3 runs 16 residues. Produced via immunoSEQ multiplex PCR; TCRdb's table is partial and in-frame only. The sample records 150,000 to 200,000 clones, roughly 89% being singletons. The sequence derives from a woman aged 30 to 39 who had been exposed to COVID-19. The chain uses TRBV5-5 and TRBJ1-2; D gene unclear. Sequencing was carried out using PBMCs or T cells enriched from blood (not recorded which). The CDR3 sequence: CASSPKTSAGDYGYTF. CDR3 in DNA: TGTGCCAGCAGTCCAAAGACCTCGGCAGGTGACTATGGCTACACCTTC.